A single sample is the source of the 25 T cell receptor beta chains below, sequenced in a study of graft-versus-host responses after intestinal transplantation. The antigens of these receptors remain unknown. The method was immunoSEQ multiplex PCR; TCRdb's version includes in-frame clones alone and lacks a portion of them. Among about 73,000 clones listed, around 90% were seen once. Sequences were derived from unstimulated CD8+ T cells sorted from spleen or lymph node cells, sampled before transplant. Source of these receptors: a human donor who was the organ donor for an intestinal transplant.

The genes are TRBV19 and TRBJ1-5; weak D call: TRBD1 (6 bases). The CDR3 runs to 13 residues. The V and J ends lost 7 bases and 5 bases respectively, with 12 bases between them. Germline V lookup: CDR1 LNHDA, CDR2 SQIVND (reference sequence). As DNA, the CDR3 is TGTGCCAGTAAGGGGGTTCCGGATCAGCCCCAGCATTTT. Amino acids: CASKGVPDQPQHF.

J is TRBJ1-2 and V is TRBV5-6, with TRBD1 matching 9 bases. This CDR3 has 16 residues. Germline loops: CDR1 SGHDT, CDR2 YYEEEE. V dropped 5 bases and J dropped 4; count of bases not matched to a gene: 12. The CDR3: CASRETYGTGSYGYTF. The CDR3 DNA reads TGTGCCAGCAGGGAGACCTATGGGACAGGGAGCTATGGCTACACCTTC.

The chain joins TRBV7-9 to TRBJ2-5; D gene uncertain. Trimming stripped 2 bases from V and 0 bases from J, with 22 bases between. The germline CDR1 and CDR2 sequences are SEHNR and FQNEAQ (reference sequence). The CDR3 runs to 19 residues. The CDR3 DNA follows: TGTGCCAGCAGCTTATTTTCGAGTATGTCAAACCCGTACCAAGAGACCCAGTACTTC. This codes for CASSLFSSMSNPYQETQYF.

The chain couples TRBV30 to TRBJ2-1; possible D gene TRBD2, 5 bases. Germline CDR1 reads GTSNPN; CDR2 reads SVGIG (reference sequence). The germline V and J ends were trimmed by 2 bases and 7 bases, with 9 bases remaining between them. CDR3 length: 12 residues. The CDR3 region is CAWSRLANEQFF. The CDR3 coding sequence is TGTGCCTGGAGTAGGCTAGCAAATGAGCAGTTCTTC.

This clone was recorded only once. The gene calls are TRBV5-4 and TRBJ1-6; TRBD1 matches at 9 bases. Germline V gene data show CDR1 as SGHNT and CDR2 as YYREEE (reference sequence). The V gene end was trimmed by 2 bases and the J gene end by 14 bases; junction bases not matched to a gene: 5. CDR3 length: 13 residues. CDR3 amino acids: CASSFTGGVALHF. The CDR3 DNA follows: TGTGCCAGCAGCTTTACAGGGGGCGTAGCCCTCCACTTT. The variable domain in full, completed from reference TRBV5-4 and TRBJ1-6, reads ETGVTQSPTHLIKTRGQQVTLRCSSQSGHNTVSWYQQALGQGPQFIFQYYREEENGRGNFPPRFSGLQFPNYSSELNVNALELDDSALYLCASSFTGGVALHFGNGTRLTVT.

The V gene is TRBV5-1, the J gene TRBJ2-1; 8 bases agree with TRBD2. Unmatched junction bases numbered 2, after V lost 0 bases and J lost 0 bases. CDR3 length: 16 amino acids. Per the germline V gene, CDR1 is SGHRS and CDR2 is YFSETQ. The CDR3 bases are TGCGCCAGCAGCTTGGCGGGGACTAGCTCCTACAATGAGCAGTTCTTC. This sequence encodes CASSLAGTSSYNEQFF.

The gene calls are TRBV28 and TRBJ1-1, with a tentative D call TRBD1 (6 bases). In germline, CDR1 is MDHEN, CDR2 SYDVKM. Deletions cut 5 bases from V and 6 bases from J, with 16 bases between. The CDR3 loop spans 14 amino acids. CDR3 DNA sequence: TGTGCCAGCAGTCTTACAGGGACGGGCGCTGAAGCTTTCTTT. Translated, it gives CASSLTGTGAEAFF.

CDR3 amino acids: CAISMGTLNEQFF. The CDR3 bases are TGTGCCATCTCGATGGGGACACTCAATGAGCAGTTCTTC. This rearrangement joins TRBV10-3 to TRBJ2-1, with a possible D match to TRBD1 (6 bases). V was cut by 8 bases and J by 6 bases, with 14 bases left in between. This CDR3 is 13 amino acids long. Germline V gene sequence: CDR1 ENHRY, CDR2 SYGVKD.

Written as DNA, the CDR3 is TGTGCCAGCAGTTCTACTAGCGGGGGGGCAGATACGCAGTATTTT. Translating gives CASSSTSGGADTQYF. The rearrangement links TRBV6-5 to TRBJ2-3; 13 bases match TRBD2. J gave up 4 bases and V 4 bases, and 2 bases lay outside the gene matches. Germline CDR1 is MNHEY and CDR2 is SVGAGI. This CDR3 has 15 amino acids.

The CDR3 sequence: CATSSPGTSDTDTQYF. The DNA of the CDR3 is TGTGCCACCAGCAGCCCCGGGACTAGCGACACAGATACGCAGTATTTT. This chain joins TRBV15 and TRBJ2-3; 10 nucleotides agree with TRBD2. V gave up 3 bases and J gave up 2 bases; unmatched junction bases: 5. The germline V gene has CDR1 LNHNV and CDR2 YYDKDF (reference sequence). CDR3 size: 16 residues. The full variable domain, with the rest looked up from reference TRBV15 and TRBJ2-3, is DAMVIQNPRYQVTQFGKPVTLSCSQTLNHNVMYWYQQKSSQAPKLLFHYYDKDFNNEADTPDNFQSRRPNTSFCFLDIRSPGLGDTAMYLCATSSPGTSDTDTQYFGPGTRLTVL.

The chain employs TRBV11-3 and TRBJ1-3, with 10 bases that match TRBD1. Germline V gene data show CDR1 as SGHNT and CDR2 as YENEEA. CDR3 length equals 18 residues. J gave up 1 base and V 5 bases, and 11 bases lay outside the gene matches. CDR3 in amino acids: CASSLGAGTGVSGNTIYF. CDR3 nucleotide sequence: TGTGCCAGCAGCCTCGGCGCAGGGACAGGGGTGTCTGGAAACACCATATATTTT.

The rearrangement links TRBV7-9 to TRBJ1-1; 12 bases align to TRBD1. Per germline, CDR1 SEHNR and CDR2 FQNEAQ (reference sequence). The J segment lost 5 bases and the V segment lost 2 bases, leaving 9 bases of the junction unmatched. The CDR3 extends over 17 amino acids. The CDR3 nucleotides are TGTGCCAGCAGCTTACCCCGGGACAGGGGGCGAAATACTGAAGCTTTCTTT. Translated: CASSLPRDRGRNTEAFF.

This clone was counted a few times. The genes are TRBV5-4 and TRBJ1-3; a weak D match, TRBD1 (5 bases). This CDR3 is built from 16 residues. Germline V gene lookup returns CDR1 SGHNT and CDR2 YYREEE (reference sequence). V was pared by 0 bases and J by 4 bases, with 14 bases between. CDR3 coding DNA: TGTGCCAGCAGCTTGGCGCCAGCGGGGGTAGGAAACACCATATATTTT. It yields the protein CASSLAPAGVGNTIYF. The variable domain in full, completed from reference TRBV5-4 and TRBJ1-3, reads ETGVTQSPTHLIKTRGQQVTLRCSSQSGHNTVSWYQQALGQGPQFIFQYYREEENGRGNFPPRFSGLQFPNYSSELNVNALELDDSALYLCASSLAPAGVGNTIYFGEGSWLTVV.

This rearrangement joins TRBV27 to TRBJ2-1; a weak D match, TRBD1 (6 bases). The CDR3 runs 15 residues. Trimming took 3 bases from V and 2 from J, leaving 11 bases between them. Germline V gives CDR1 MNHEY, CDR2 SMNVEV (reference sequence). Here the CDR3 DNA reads TGTGCCAGCAGTTTCACGACAGGAACCTACAATGAGCAGTTCTTC. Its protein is CASSFTTGTYNEQFF.

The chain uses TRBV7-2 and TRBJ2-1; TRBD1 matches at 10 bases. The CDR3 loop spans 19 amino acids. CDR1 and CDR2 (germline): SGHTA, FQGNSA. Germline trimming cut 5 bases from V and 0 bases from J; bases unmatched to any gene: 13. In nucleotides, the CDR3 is TGTGCCAGCAGCGCGCCGGGACAGGGGCCCCTAAGCTCCTACAATGAGCAGTTCTTC. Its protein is CASSAPGQGPLSSYNEQFF.

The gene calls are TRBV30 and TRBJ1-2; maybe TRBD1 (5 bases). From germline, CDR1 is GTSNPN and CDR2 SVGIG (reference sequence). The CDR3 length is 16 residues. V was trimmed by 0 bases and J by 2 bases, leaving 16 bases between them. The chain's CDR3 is CAWSVLGGHPNYGYTF. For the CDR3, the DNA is TGTGCCTGGAGTGTTTTAGGCGGACACCCCAACTATGGCTACACCTTC. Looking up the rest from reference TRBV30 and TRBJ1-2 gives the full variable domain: SQTIHQWPATLVQPVGSPLSLECTVEGTSNPNLYWYRQAAGRGLQLLFYSVGIGQISSEVPQNLSASRPQDRQFILSSKKLLLSDSGFYLCAWSVLGGHPNYGYTFGSGTRLTVV.

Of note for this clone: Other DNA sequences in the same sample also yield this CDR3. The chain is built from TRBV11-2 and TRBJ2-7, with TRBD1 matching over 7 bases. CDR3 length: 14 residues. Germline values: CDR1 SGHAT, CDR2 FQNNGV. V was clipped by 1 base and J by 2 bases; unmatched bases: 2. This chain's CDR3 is CASSLGTGAYEQYV. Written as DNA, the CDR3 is TGTGCCAGCAGCTTAGGAACAGGGGCCTACGAGCAGTACGTC.

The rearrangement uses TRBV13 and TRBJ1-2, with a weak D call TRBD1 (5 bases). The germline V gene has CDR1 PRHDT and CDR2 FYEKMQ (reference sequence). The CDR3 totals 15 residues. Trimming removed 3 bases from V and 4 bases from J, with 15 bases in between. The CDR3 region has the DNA TGTGCCAGCAGCTTTGTGGATGAGGGACTCTATGGCTACACCTTC. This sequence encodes CASSFVDEGLYGYTF.

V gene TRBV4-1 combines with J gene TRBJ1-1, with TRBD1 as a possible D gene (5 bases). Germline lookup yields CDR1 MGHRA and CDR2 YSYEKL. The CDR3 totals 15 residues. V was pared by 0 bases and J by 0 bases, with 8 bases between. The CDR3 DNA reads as TGCGCCAGCAGCCAAGATCGACAGCTGAACACTGAAGCTTTCTTT. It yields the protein CASSQDRQLNTEAFF.

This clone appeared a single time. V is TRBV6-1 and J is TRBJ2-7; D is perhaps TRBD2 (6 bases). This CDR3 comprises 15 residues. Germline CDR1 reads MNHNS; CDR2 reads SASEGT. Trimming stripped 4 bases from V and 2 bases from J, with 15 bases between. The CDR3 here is CASSVRLGGPYEQYV. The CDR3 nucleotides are TGTGCCAGCAGTGTCCGATTGGGGGGACCCTACGAGCAGTACGTC.

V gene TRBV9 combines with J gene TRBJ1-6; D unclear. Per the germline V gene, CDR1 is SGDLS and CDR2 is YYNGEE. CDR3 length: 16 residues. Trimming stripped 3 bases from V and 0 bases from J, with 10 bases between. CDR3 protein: CASSGHVSSYNSPLHF. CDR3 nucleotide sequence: TGTGCCAGCAGCGGACACGTGAGCTCCTATAATTCACCCCTCCACTTT.

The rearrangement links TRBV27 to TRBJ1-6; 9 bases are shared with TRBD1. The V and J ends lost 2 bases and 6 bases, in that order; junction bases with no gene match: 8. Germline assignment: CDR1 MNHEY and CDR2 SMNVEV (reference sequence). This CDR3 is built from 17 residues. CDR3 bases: TGTGCCAGCAGTTTACGCCGGACAGGGGAATTTAATTCACCCCTCCACTTT. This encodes CASSLRRTGEFNSPLHF.

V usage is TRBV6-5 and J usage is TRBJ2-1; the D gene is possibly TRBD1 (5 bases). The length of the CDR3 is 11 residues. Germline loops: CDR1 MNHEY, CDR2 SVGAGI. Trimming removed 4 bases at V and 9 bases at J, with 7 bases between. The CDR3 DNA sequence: TGTGCCAGCAGTTCAGGGATTGAGCAGTTCTTC. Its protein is CASSSGIEQFF.

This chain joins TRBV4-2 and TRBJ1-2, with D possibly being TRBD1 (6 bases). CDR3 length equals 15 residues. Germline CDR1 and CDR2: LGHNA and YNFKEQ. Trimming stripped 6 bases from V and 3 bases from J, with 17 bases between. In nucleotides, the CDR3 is TGTGCCAGCAGTCTCGCGGGGGGCACGGACTATGGCTACACCTTC. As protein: CASSLAGGTDYGYTF.

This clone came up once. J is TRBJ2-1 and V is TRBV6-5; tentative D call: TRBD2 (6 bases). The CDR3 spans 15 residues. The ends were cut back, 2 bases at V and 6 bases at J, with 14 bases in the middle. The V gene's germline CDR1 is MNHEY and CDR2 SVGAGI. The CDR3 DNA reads TGTGCCAGCAGTTACATCGGGGGAGGATCCAATGAGCAGTTCTTC. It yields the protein CASSYIGGGSNEQFF.